This T cell receptor (beta chain) was observed in a study of T cell changes during pregnancy in multiple sclerosis. TCRdb's table, derived via immunoSEQ multiplex PCR, lists solely in-frame clones and lacks some. The top ten clones hold more than 1.4% of a sample with around 62,000 clones, just over 90% of them seen once. V shed 1 base and J 2 bases; nucleotides not matched to a gene: 7. The germline CDR1 and CDR2 sequences are LGHNA and YNFKEQ. This CDR3 comprises 16 residues. The sample in question was peripheral blood, obtained in the third trimester of pregnancy. The sequence derives from a female donor with multiple sclerosis, enrolled in a pregnancy study. This rearrangement joins TRBV4-2 to TRBJ2-5; TRBD2 matches 7 bases. In DNA form, the CDR3 reads TGTGCCAGCAGCCAAGCTGGAGCGGGGCTTCAAGAGACCCAGTACTTC. This encodes CASSQAGAGLQETQYF.